This paragraph reports one T cell receptor (beta chain). What it recognizes is unknown. The germline CDR1 and CDR2 sequences are SQVTM and ANQGSEA. The CDR3 extends over 13 amino acids. V lost 5 bases, J lost 7 bases, and 7 bases stayed unmatched. The PCR employed 60 Vbeta primers together with 13 Jbeta primers. Assay used: immunoSEQ multiplex PCR; TCRdb lists only in-frame clones, some missing. Of roughly 90,000 clones in the sample, less than 80% were seen once. The record originates from a study of cytomegalovirus exposure and HLA in healthy donors. Broader study findings: As immune exposure information, only CMV serostatus was available.

The receptor's source is a man aged 25 to 40 in good health and CMV-seropositive. Sequenced: PBMCs. V usage is TRBV29-1 and J usage is TRBJ1-5, with TRBD1 matching over 8 bases. As DNA, the CDR3 is TGCAGCGTTAACAGGGGGGCAGGACAGCCCCAGCATTTT. This sequence encodes CSVNRGAGQPQHF.